One and the same sample provided the 29 T cell receptor beta chains below, sequenced in a study of cytomegalovirus exposure and HLA in healthy donors. PCR used 60 Vbeta primers and 13 Jbeta primers. Assay used: immunoSEQ multiplex PCR; TCRdb lists only in-frame clones, some missing. The data contain about 160,000 clones, under 80% of them seen just once; the ten biggest clones take up around 1.5%. Sequencing was performed on PBMCs. Every receptor here comes from a woman younger than 45 in good health and CMV-seronegative.

The gene calls are TRBV28 and TRBJ2-5, with a possible D match to TRBD2 (6 bases). Trimming cost V 4 bases and J 5 bases, with 20 bases left between them. This CDR3 contains 16 residues. The germline CDR1 and CDR2 sequences are MDHEN and SYDVKM. The CDR3 nucleotides are TGTGCCAGCAGTTCCCTCGGGCCCGGACGGGGGGAGACCCAGTACTTC. Protein sequence: CASSSLGPGRGETQYF.

This clone was seen just once. The rearrangement links TRBV7-6 to TRBJ2-1; tentative D call: TRBD2 (5 bases). This CDR3 spans 17 amino acids. Germline V lookup: CDR1 SGHVS, CDR2 FNYEAQ. The V gene lost 4 bases and the J gene lost 6 bases, with 22 bases spanning the gap. The CDR3 is CASSSINAPRGFNEQFF. CDR3 sequence (DNA): TGTGCCAGCAGCTCCATAAATGCCCCCAGAGGGTTCAATGAGCAGTTCTTC.

The V and J genes are TRBV11-2 and TRBJ1-2; 8 positions match TRBD1. CDR3 length: 13 residues. Germline V lookup: CDR1 SGHAT, CDR2 FQNNGV. V lost 4 bases to trimming and J lost 6 bases; unmatched junction nucleotides: 4. The CDR3 coding sequence is TGTGCCAGCAGCTGGACAGGGAGGGATGGCTACACCTTC. This sequence encodes CASSWTGRDGYTF.

The rearrangement uses TRBV5-1 and TRBJ2-6; D not resolved. Germline loops: CDR1 SGHRS, CDR2 YFSETQ. V lost 0 bases, J lost 4 bases, and 5 bases lay in between. CDR3 length equals 14 residues. CDR3 region: CASSLDLGANVLTF. DNA for the CDR3: TGCGCCAGCAGCTTGGATCTGGGGGCCAACGTCCTGACTTTC.

This chain connects TRBV6-1 to TRBJ1-1, with unresolved D. The CDR3 is 12 residues long. Trimming cost V 2 bases and J 7 bases, with 8 bases left between them. From germline, CDR1 is MNHNS and CDR2 SASEGT. The CDR3 loop reads CASSEPRDEAFF. Written as DNA, the CDR3 is TGTGCCAGCAGTGAACCGCGAGATGAAGCTTTCTTT.

This chain connects TRBV5-6 to TRBJ1-1; D is possibly TRBD1 (5 bases). Germline V gene sequence: CDR1 SGHDT, CDR2 YYEEEE. V was shortened by 0 bases and J by 5 bases, with 14 bases between the two germline ends. The CDR3 is made up of 15 amino acids. CDR3 protein: CASSLGEGWGTEAFF. CDR3 nucleotide sequence: TGTGCCAGCAGCTTGGGGGAGGGCTGGGGGACTGAAGCTTTCTTT.

For the CDR3, the DNA is TGCGCCAGCAGCGTGGATGGCTTCCTGAACACTGAAGCTTTCTTT. It translates to CASSVDGFLNTEAFF. The V call is TRBV5-1, the J call TRBJ1-1, with unresolved D. Germline V lookup: CDR1 SGHRS, CDR2 YFSETQ. V was shortened by 4 bases and J by 0 bases, with 13 bases between the two germline ends. The CDR3 consists of 15 residues. Supplemented by reference TRBV5-1 and TRBJ1-1, the full variable domain reads KAGVTQTPRYLIKTRGQQVTLSCSPISGHRSVSWYQQTPGQGLQFLFEYFSETQRNKGNFPGRFSGRQFSNSRSEMNVSTLELGDSALYLCASSVDGFLNTEAFFGQGTRLTVV.

In this sample, this clone turned up a few times. The chain joins TRBV6-5 to TRBJ1-4, with 9 bases matching TRBD1. The CDR3 spans 13 residues. Germline values: CDR1 MNHEY, CDR2 SVGAGI. The J segment lost 10 bases and the V segment lost 4 bases, leaving 4 bases of the junction unmatched. The CDR3 sequence: CASSWDREAKLFF. In nucleotides, the CDR3 is TGTGCCAGCAGTTGGGACAGGGAAGCAAAACTGTTTTTT.

The chain combines TRBV7-2 with TRBJ1-2; the D gene is possibly TRBD1 (5 bases). There are 15 residues in the CDR3. Per the germline V gene, CDR1 is SGHTA and CDR2 is FQGNSA. V lost 4 bases to trimming and J lost 6 bases, with 18 bases between them. The chain's CDR3 is CASSSPGGGRNGYTF. The DNA for the CDR3 is TGTGCCAGCAGCTCACCCGGGGGGGGAAGGAATGGCTACACCTTC.

The CDR3 nucleotides read TGTGCCAGCAGTTTAGGTATCAGCGAGCAGTACTTC. It is translated as CASSLGISEQYF. This chain joins TRBV28 and TRBJ2-7, with D unresolved. V was clipped by 2 bases and J by 6 bases, with 8 bases between them. The germline V gene encodes CDR1 MDHEN and CDR2 SYDVKM. There are 12 residues in the CDR3.

This clone occurred once. This chain connects TRBV5-1 to TRBJ1-1, with TRBD1 matching 10 bases. Looked up from germline, CDR1 is SGHRS and CDR2 is YFSETQ. This CDR3 spans 16 amino acids. The J segment lost 5 bases and the V segment lost 4 bases, leaving 11 bases of the junction unmatched. The CDR3 protein is CASSIAPRTGGTEAFF. The CDR3 nucleotides read TGCGCCAGCAGCATAGCGCCGAGGACAGGGGGAACTGAAGCTTTCTTT.

The chain couples TRBV7-9 to TRBJ1-1; D is unclear. Trimming took off 1 base at V and 11 bases at J, with 11 bases between the two ends. The germline CDR1 and CDR2 sequences are SEHNR and FQNEAQ (reference sequence). CDR3 length: 12 residues. CDR3 residues: CASSLDSSLAFF. For the CDR3, the DNA is TGTGCCAGCAGCTTAGATAGCAGCTTGGCTTTCTTT.

This clone was counted between two and nine times. This chain uses TRBV6-1 with TRBJ1-6; the match to TRBD1 covers 9 bases. Per germline, CDR1 MNHNS and CDR2 SASEGT. The CDR3 covers 16 residues. With 0 bases clipped from V and 10 bases from J, the junction kept 7 bases outside the gene matches. The CDR3 sequence: CASSEAMGQGGSPLHF. CDR3 bases: TGTGCCAGCAGTGAAGCGATGGGACAGGGCGGCTCACCCCTCCACTTT.

Regarding this clone: The sample holds other DNA sequences that translate to the same CDR3. V usage is TRBV5-4 and J usage is TRBJ2-3; D gene unclear. The CDR3 consists of 17 residues. CDR1 and CDR2 from the germline V gene are SGHNT and YYREEE (reference sequence). V lost 2 bases and J 1 base, leaving 17 bases between the germline ends. In DNA, the CDR3 is TGTGCCAGCAGCTTCCCTGACAAGAAACACCGCACAGATACGCAGTATTTT. This translates into CASSFPDKKHRTDTQYF.

This chain connects TRBV18 to TRBJ1-2, with 9 bases identical to TRBD1. CDR1 is KGHSH and CDR2 is LQKENI in the germline V gene. CDR3 length: 17 residues. V lost 3 bases, J lost 4 bases, and 12 bases stayed unmatched. CDR3: CASSPLPTGGAGYGYTF. The CDR3 nucleotides read TGTGCCAGCTCACCCCTCCCAACAGGGGGCGCGGGCTATGGCTACACCTTC.

V gene TRBV5-4 combines with J gene TRBJ2-3; TRBD2 agrees at 12 bases. CDR3 length: 16 amino acids. V shed 4 bases, J shed 6 bases, and the junction held 9 bases outside the gene matches. Germline V lookup: CDR1 SGHNT, CDR2 YYREEE (reference sequence). This CDR3 reads CASSKLAGGPEDTQYF. In DNA form, the CDR3 reads TGTGCCAGCAGCAAACTAGCGGGGGGACCGGAGGATACGCAGTATTTT.

The rearrangement joins TRBV5-5 to TRBJ2-1; no reliable D call. V dropped 3 bases and J dropped 0 bases, with 10 bases sitting between them. Germline lookup yields CDR1 SGHKS and CDR2 YYEKEE (reference sequence). CDR3 length: 15 amino acids. The CDR3 reads CASSSLLFSYNEQFF. DNA of the CDR3: TGTGCCAGCAGCTCCTTATTGTTCTCCTACAATGAGCAGTTCTTC.

The CDR3 sequence is CASSPGLAVDTQYF. CDR3 bases: TGTGCCAGCAGCCCGGGACTAGCGGTAGATACGCAGTATTTT. The chain links TRBV13 to TRBJ2-3; 11 bases line up with TRBD2. CDR3 size: 14 residues. The germline CDR1 and CDR2 sequences are PRHDT and FYEKMQ (reference sequence). J was trimmed by 5 bases and V by 5 bases; bases with no gene match: 3.

The chain carries TRBV28 and TRBJ2-7; the D gene is possibly TRBD1 (6 bases). The germline CDR1 and CDR2 sequences are MDHEN and SYDVKM. V lost 10 bases and J lost 3, with 10 bases in between. The CDR3 has 11 residues. CDR3 in DNA: TGTGCCACACAACAGGGCTACGAGCAGTACTTC. It yields the protein CATQQGYEQYF. Drawing the rest from reference TRBV28 and TRBJ2-7, the complete variable domain is DVKVTQSSRYLVKRTGEKVFLECVQDMDHENMFWYRQDPGLGLRLIYFSYDVKMKEKGDIPEGYSVSREKKERFSLILESASTNQTSMYLCATQQGYEQYFGPGTRLTVT.

The J gene is TRBJ1-5, the V gene TRBV6-1; 7 bases line up with TRBD1. In germline, CDR1 is MNHNS, CDR2 SASEGT. There are 16 residues in the CDR3. The V and J ends lost 3 bases and 1 base, in that order; junction bases with no gene match: 6. CDR3 sequence reads: CASSDMTGLSNQPQHF. In DNA, the CDR3 is TGTGCCAGCAGTGATATGACAGGGTTGAGCAATCAGCCCCAGCATTTT.

This sequence joins TRBV5-6 and TRBJ2-7; tentative D call: TRBD2 (6 bases). CDR1 SGHDT and CDR2 YYEEEE come from the germline V gene. V lost 4 bases and J 0 bases, leaving 14 bases between the germline ends. CDR3 length: 15 residues. The CDR3 DNA follows: TGTGCCAGCAGCCGTGGGACTCCCAGCTCCTACGAGCAGTACTTC. Translated, it gives CASSRGTPSSYEQYF.

The chain links TRBV19 to TRBJ1-5; TRBD1 might be the D (5 bases). The germline CDR1 and CDR2 sequences are LNHDA and SQIVND (reference sequence). CDR3 length equals 16 residues. V lost 4 bases and J 4 bases, leaving 17 bases between the germline ends. CDR3 coding DNA: TGTGCCAGTAGTACGAAACACAGGTTTTGGAATCAGCCCCAGCATTTT. As protein: CASSTKHRFWNQPQHF.

This clone was seen just once. The chain is built from TRBV2 and TRBJ2-5; weak D call: TRBD2 (5 bases). The CDR3 runs 13 residues. The germline gives CDR1 SNHLY, CDR2 FYNNEI. Trimming removed 6 bases from V and 3 bases from J, with 11 bases in between. The CDR3 DNA follows: TGTGCCAGCAGCGAGGGCAGGAAAGAGACCCAGTACTTC. It is translated as CASSEGRKETQYF.

Written as DNA, the CDR3 is TGTGCCAGCAGCCATTACGGGACTTCTAGCACAGATACGCAGTATTTT. Its protein product is CASSHYGTSSTDTQYF. The chain recombines TRBV4-2 with TRBJ2-3, with D possibly matching TRBD2 (6 bases). V shed 3 bases and J shed 0 bases, with 13 bases lying between them. The length of the CDR3 is 16 residues. Germline assignment: CDR1 LGHNA and CDR2 YNFKEQ.

The chain is built from TRBV7-2 and TRBJ2-3; TRBD1 matches 7 bases. The CDR3 runs to 15 residues. V shed 3 bases, J shed 2 bases, and the junction held 5 bases outside the gene matches. The germline gives CDR1 SGHTA, CDR2 FQGNSA. CDR3 in DNA: TGTGCCAGCAGCTTCCGGGACAGATTCACAGATACGCAGTATTTT. This encodes CASSFRDRFTDTQYF.

V usage is TRBV14 and J usage is TRBJ1-2; TRBD1 aligns across 7 bases. CDR3 length equals 14 residues. Unmatched junction bases numbered 3, after V lost 4 bases and J lost 1 base. Germline-derived CDR1 and CDR2 are SGHDN and FVKESK. The CDR3 protein is CASSRDSINYGYTF. CDR3 coding DNA: TGTGCCAGCAGCCGGGACAGCATTAACTATGGCTACACCTTC.

This clone is a singleton in its sample. J is TRBJ1-1 and V is TRBV11-2; D unclear. CDR1 and CDR2 from the germline V gene are SGHAT and FQNNGV. The CDR3 is 15 residues long. V shed 1 base and J shed 0 bases, with 9 bases lying between them. The DNA for the CDR3 is TGTGCCAGCAGCTTAGGTTTCCTAATGAACACTGAAGCTTTCTTT. This translates into CASSLGFLMNTEAFF.

Here the CDR3 reads CATSRDRDRGGQPQHF. The CDR3 DNA follows: TGTGCCACCAGCAGAGACCGGGACAGGGGTGGTCAGCCCCAGCATTTT. The chain has TRBV15 and TRBJ1-5; the match to TRBD1 covers 10 bases. The J segment lost 6 bases and the V segment lost 0 bases, leaving 5 bases of the junction unmatched. The CDR3 sequence is 16 residues long. The V gene's germline CDR1 is LNHNV and CDR2 YYDKDF (reference sequence).

V usage is TRBV28 and J usage is TRBJ1-1; D is perhaps TRBD1 (6 bases). This CDR3 has 15 amino acids. V was cut by 4 bases and J by 1 base, with 13 bases left in between. Germline values: CDR1 MDHEN, CDR2 SYDVKM. The CDR3 protein is CASSSRQAGNTEAFF. CDR3 DNA sequence: TGTGCCAGCAGTTCCCGACAGGCAGGGAACACTGAAGCTTTCTTT.